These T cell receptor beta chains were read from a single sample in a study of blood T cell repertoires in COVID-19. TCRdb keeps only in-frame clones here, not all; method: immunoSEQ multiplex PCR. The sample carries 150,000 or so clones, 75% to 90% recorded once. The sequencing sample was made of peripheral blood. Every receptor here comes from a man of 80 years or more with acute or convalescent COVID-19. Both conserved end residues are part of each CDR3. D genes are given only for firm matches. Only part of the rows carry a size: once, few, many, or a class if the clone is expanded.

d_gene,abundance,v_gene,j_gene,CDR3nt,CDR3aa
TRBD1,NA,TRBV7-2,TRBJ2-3,TGTGCCAGCAGCTTGGGACAGGGAAAAGAAGGCACAGATACGCAGTATTTT,CASSLGQGKEGTDTQYF
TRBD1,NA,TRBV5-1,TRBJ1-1,TGCGCCAGCAGCCCTGGGGGAACACAGGGGATTGGTGCGACTGAAGCTTTCTTT,CASSPGGTQGIGATEAFF
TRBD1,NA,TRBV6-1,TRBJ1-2,TGTGCCAGCAGTGACCCAGGGGGCTATGGCTACACCTTC,CASSDPGGYGYTF
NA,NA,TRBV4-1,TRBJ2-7,TGCGCCAGCAGCCAAGAGATTGGGGGGACGCAGTACTTC,CASSQEIGGTQYF
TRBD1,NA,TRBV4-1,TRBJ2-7,TGCGCCAGCAGCCACGGACAGGGGGCCTACGAGCAGTACTTC,CASSHGQGAYEQYF
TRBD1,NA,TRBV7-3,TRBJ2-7,TGTGCCAGCAGCGCGACAGGGACCGGCGAGCAGTACTTC,CASSATGTGEQYF
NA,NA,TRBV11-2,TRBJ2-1,TGTGCCAGCAGCTTATCCGATAGCTCCTACAATGAGCAGTTCTTC,CASSLSDSSYNEQFF
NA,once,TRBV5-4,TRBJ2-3,TGTGCCAGCAGCTTGGCCGGGGGTGATACGCAGTATTTT,CASSLAGGDTQYF
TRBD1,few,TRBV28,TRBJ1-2,TGTGCCAGCACCCAAACCCCAGGGGGCGGGTATGGCTACACCTTC,CASTQTPGGGYGYTF
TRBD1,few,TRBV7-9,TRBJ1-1,TGTGCCAGCAGCTTAGCGCTGGGACAGGGGAACACTGAAGCTTTCTTT,CASSLALGQGNTEAFF
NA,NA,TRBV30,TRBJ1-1,TGTGCCTGGAGTGTACGAGGGGAAGCTTTCTTT,CAWSVRGEAFF
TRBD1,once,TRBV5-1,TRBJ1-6,TGCGCCAGCAGCACTGGACAGGGCGATAATTCACCCCTCCACTTT,CASSTGQGDNSPLHF
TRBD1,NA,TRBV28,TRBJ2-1,TGTGCCAGCATAACAGGGGGCAGGGAGCAGTTCTTC,CASITGGREQFF
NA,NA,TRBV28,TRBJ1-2,TGTGCCGTCACCGGGGGGTGGGATGGCTACACCTTC,CAVTGGWDGYTF